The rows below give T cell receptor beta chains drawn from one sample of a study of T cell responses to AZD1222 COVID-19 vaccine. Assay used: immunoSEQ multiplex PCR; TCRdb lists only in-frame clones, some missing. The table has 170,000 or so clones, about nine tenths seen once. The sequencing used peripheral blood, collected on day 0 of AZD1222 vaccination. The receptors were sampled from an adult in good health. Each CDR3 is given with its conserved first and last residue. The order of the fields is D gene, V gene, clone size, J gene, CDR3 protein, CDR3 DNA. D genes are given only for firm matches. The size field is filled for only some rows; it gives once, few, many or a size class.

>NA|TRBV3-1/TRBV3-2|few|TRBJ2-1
CASSPRWGSGYNEQFF
TGTGCCAGCAGCCCCCGGTGGGGGTCGGGCTACAATGAGCAGTTCTTC
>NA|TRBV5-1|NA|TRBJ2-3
CASSLPGSTDTQYF
TGCGCCAGCAGCCTGCCCGGAAGCACAGATACGCAGTATTTT
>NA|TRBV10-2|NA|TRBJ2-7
CASKMGHIYEQYF
TGCGCCAGCAAGATGGGACATATTTACGAGCAGTACTTC
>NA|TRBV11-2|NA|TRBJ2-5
CASSKAGETQYF
TGTGCCAGCAGCAAAGCGGGAGAGACCCAGTACTTC
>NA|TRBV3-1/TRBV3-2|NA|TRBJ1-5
CASSHGENQPQHF
TGTGCCAGCAGCCATGGGGAAAATCAGCCCCAGCATTTT
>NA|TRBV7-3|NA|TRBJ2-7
CASSPNPGMGEQYF
TGTGCCAGCAGCCCCAATCCCGGGATGGGTGAGCAGTACTTC
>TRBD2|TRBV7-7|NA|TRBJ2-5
CASSYSGSGETQYF
TGTGCCAGCAGCTATAGCGGGAGTGGGGAGACCCAGTACTTC
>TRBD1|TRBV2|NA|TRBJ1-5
CASGREQGSSQPQHF
TGTGCCAGCGGACGTGAACAGGGGTCGAGTCAGCCCCAGCATTTT
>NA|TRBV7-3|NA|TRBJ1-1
CASSLSQNTEAFF
TGTGCCAGCAGCTTAAGTCAGAACACTGAAGCTTTCTTT
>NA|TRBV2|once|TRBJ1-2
CASLPEGLKGYGYTF
TGTGCCAGCCTTCCGGAGGGATTAAAAGGCTATGGCTACACCTTC
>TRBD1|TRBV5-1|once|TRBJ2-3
CASSLAPPGTGTLTDTQYF
TGCGCCAGCAGCTTGGCCCCGCCCGGGACAGGGACGCTCACAGATACGCAGTATTTT
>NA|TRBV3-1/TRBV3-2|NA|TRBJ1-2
CASSHVWGYTF
TGTGCCAGCAGCCATGTTTGGGGCTACACCTTC
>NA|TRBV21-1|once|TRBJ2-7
CASSNLWTTYSYEQYF
TGTGCCAGCAGCAATTTATGGACTACCTACTCCTACGAGCAGTACTTC
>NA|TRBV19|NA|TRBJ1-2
CASHVSANNYGYTF
TGTGCCAGTCATGTGTCAGCTAATAACTATGGCTACACCTTC
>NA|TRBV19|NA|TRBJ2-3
CASRSRGMTDTDTQYF
TGTGCCAGTAGATCGAGGGGGATGACGGACACAGATACGCAGTATTTT
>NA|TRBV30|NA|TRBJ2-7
CAWSAEGWVKTYEQYF
TGTGCCTGGAGCGCCGAGGGGTGGGTGAAAACCTACGAGCAGTACTTC
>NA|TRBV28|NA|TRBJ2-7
CASSSSPYEQYF
TGTGCCAGCAGTTCGAGTCCCTACGAGCAGTACTTC
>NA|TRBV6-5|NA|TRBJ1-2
CASSYNQGHGYTF
TGTGCCAGCAGTTACAATCAGGGGCATGGCTACACCTTC
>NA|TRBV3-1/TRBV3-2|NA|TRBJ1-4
CASSPATNEKLFF
TGTGCCAGCAGCCCTGCAACTAATGAAAAACTGTTTTTT
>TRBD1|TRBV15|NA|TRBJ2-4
CATSSPSGQGASAKNIQYF
TGTGCCACCAGCAGCCCCTCGGGGCAGGGGGCATCGGCCAAAAACATTCAGTACTTC
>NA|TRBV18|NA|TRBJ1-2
CASSPDTGQLSNYGYTF
TGTGCCAGCTCACCCGATACGGGACAACTGTCTAACTATGGCTACACCTTC
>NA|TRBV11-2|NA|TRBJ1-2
CASSLVGGYGGNYGYTF
TGTGCCAGCAGCTTAGTAGGGGGATATGGGGGTAACTATGGCTACACCTTC
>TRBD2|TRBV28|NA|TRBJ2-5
CASSPGLAGGLQETQYF
TGTGCCAGCAGTCCTGGACTAGCGGGAGGCCTCCAAGAGACCCAGTACTTC
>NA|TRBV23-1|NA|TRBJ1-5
CASSRGGGTRILYSNQPQHF
TGCGCCAGCAGTCGGGGTGGGGGGACGCGAATCCTTTATAGCAATCAGCCCCAGCATTTT
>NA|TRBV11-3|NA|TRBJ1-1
CASSLSAGFEAFF
TGTGCCAGCAGCTTATCCGCAGGGTTTGAAGCTTTCTTT
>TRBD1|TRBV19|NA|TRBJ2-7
CASSLRPGQGAVQYF
TGTGCCAGTAGCCTCCGCCCGGGACAGGGGGCGGTGCAGTACTTC
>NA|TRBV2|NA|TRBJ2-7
CASSSGTVGYEQYF
TGTGCCAGCAGTTCCGGGACGGTGGGCTACGAGCAGTACTTC
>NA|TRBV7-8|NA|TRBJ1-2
CASSPLTRALRGYTF
TGTGCCAGCAGCCCATTAACCAGGGCCCTTCGGGGCTACACCTTC
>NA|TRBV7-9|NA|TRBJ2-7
CASSEGTGSYEQYF
TGTGCCAGCAGCGAAGGAACAGGGTCCTACGAGCAGTACTTC
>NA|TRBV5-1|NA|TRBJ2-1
CASSLGQGYTYNEQFF
TGCGCCAGCAGCTTAGGCCAGGGCTATACCTACAATGAGCAGTTCTTC
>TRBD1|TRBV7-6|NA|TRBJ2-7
CASSRQGGGDEQYF
TGTGCCAGCAGCCGACAGGGTGGAGGCGACGAGCAGTACTTC
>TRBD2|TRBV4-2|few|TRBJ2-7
CASSQLAGGKYEQYF
TGTGCCAGCAGCCAATTAGCGGGAGGGAAATACGAGCAGTACTTC
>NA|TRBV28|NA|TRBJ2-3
CASSHSGLFTDTQYF
TGTGCCAGCAGCCACTCGGGACTGTTCACAGATACGCAGTATTTT
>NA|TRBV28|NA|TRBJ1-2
CASSLYLGGAVPNYGYTF
TGTGCCAGCAGTTTATATTTAGGTGGGGCGGTACCTAACTATGGCTACACCTTC
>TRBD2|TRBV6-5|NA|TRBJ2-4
CASSSSGAAKNIQYF
TGTGCCAGCAGTTCAAGCGGGGCCGCCAAAAACATTCAGTACTTC
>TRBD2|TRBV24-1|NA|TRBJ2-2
CATSDPSGRAPGELFF
TGTGCCACCAGTGATCCCAGCGGGAGGGCCCCCGGGGAGCTGTTTTTT
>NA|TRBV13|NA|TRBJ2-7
CASSLLHGEENEQYF
TGTGCCAGCAGCTTACTGCACGGGGAAGAGAACGAGCAGTACTTC
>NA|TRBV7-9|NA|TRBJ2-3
CASSLRGESDTQYF
TGTGCCAGCAGCTTAAGGGGGGAATCAGATACGCAGTATTTT
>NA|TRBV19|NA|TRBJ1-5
CASSEVSNQPQHF
TGTGCCAGTAGTGAAGTGAGCAATCAGCCCCAGCATTTT
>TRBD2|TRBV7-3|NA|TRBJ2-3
CASSRTSGSLDTQYF
TGTGCCAGCAGCCGGACTAGCGGGAGTTTAGATACGCAGTATTTT
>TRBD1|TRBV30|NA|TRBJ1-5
CAWSVGQGRNQPQHF
TGTGCCTGGAGTGTGGGACAGGGGCGCAATCAGCCCCAGCATTTT
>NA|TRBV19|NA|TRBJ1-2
CASSGGGYTF
TGTGCCAGTAGTGGTGGAGGCTACACCTTC
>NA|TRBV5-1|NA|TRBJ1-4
CASSPGPNEKLFF
TGCGCCAGCAGCCCGGGGCCCAATGAAAAACTGTTTTTT
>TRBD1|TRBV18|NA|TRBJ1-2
CASSRGQGVYGYTF
TGTGCCAGCTCACGGGGACAGGGAGTGTATGGCTACACCTTC
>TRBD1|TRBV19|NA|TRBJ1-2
CASSRRGQGEGYTF
TGTGCCAGTAGTAGAAGAGGACAGGGTGAGGGCTACACCTTC
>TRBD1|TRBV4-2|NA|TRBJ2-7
CASSQDLGTGRYEQYF
TGTGCCAGCAGCCAAGATCTAGGGACAGGGCGGTACGAGCAGTACTTC
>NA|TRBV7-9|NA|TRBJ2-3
CASSLGASSHTDTQYF
TGTGCCAGCAGCTTAGGGGCTAGCAGCCACACAGATACGCAGTATTTT
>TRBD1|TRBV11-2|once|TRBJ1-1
CASSLNTGGTEAFF
TGTGCCAGCAGCTTAAATACAGGGGGCACTGAAGCTTTCTTT
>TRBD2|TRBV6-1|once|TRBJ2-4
CASSEALGLAGAGAKNIQYF
TGTGCCAGCAGTGAAGCTCTGGGACTAGCGGGAGCCGGGGCCAAAAACATTCAGTACTTC
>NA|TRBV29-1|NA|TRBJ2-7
CSVAQAGYEQYF
TGCAGCGTTGCTCAGGCTGGGTACGAGCAGTACTTC
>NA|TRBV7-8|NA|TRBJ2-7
CASSSQGSYEQYF
TGTGCCAGCAGCTCGCAGGGCTCCTACGAGCAGTACTTC
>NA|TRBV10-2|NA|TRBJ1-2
CASSDYPYGYTF
TGCGCCAGCAGTGATTATCCCTATGGCTACACCTTC
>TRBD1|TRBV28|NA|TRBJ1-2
CASSRPGQANYGYTF
TGTGCCAGCAGTCGTCCGGGACAGGCGAACTATGGCTACACCTTC
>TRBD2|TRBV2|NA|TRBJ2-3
CASSEAPGGGADTQYF
TGTGCCAGCAGTGAAGCCCCGGGGGGGGGAGCAGATACGCAGTATTTT
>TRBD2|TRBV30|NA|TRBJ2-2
CAWSRETSGRAARAGELFF
TGTGCCTGGAGTAGGGAGACTAGCGGGAGGGCCGCTAGAGCCGGGGAGCTGTTTTTT
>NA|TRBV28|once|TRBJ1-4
CASSPAGNTGEKLFF
TGTGCCAGCAGTCCGGCCGGGAATACAGGCGAAAAACTGTTTTTT
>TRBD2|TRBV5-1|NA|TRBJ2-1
CASSLTSGSHNEQFF
TGCGCCAGCAGCTTGACTAGCGGGAGCCACAATGAGCAGTTCTTC
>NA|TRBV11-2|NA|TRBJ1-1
CASSLSLSPNTEAFF
TGTGCCAGCAGCTTATCTCTCAGTCCGAACACTGAAGCTTTCTTT
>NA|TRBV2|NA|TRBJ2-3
CASGALGGDTQYF
TGTGCCAGCGGGGCCCTTGGGGGAGATACGCAGTATTTT
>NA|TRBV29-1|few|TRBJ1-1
CSPQTVTEAFF
TGCAGCCCGCAGACGGTTACTGAAGCTTTCTTT